Listed below are T cell receptor beta chains from one sample, sequenced in a study of cytomegalovirus exposure and HLA in healthy donors. Only in-frame clones appear in the TCRdb table, and some are missing; sequencing was by immunoSEQ multiplex PCR. Here the sample spans fewer than 200,000 clones, approximately 90% being singletons. Material for sequencing was PBMCs. The receptors were gathered from a boy aged 2 to 9 in good health and CMV-seronegative. Each CDR3 is given with its conserved first and last residue. A D gene is named only where the DNA matches it firmly. The size entry is marked missing in some rows and otherwise reads once, few, many or a size class.

CASSAPRGAGANVLTF | TGTGCCAGCAGCGCCCCGCGGGGGGCTGGGGCCAACGTCCTGACTTTC | . | TRBD2 | TRBJ2-6 | TRBV5-4
CASTPSGTVNTGELFF | TGTGCCAGCACCCCGTCCGGGACAGTGAACACCGGGGAGCTGTTTTTT | . | TRBD1 | TRBJ2-2 | TRBV27
CASTKRGQVSGNTIYF | TGTGCCAGCACCAAAAGGGGGCAGGTAAGTGGAAACACCATATATTTT | . | . | TRBJ1-3 | TRBV21-1
CAIGGAATDTQYF | TGTGCCATCGGGGGGGCGGCAACAGATACGCAGTATTTT | . | . | TRBJ2-3 | TRBV10-3
CASSRRQGEDEKLFF | TGCGCCAGCAGCCGCCGACAGGGGGAGGATGAAAAACTGTTTTTC | . | TRBD1 | TRBJ1-4 | TRBV4-1
CASSFAGADTQYF | TGTGCCAGCAGCTTCGCGGGAGCAGATACGCAGTATTTT | . | TRBD2 | TRBJ2-3 | TRBV7-9
CASSVTGYNEKLFF | TGTGCCAGCAGTGTGACAGGGTATAATGAAAAACTGTTTTTT | . | TRBD1 | TRBJ1-4 | TRBV6-1
CASSKIGTGYGYTF | TGTGCCAGCAGCAAAATTGGGACAGGCTATGGCTACACCTTC | . | . | TRBJ1-2 | TRBV21-1
CASSPNAGGLTDTQYF | TGTGCCAGCAGCCCCAACGCAGGGGGACTCACAGATACGCAGTATTTT | . | . | TRBJ2-3 | TRBV11-3
CASSEAGNTIYF | TGTGCCAGTTCGGAGGCTGGAAACACCATATATTTT | . | . | TRBJ1-3 | TRBV30
CACRQTDPDTQYF | TGTGCCTGTAGACAGACGGATCCAGATACGCAGTATTTT | . | . | TRBJ2-3 | TRBV30
CASSRRGEGTENSPLHF | TGTGCCAGCAGCCGGCGGGGAGAGGGGACGGAGAATTCACCCCTCCACTTT | . | . | TRBJ1-6 | TRBV11-1
CASTHSGGAYGYTF | TGTGCCAGCACCCACTCGGGGGGGGCCTATGGCTACACCTTC | . | . | TRBJ1-2 | TRBV6-5
CASSITGVEANYGYTF | TGTGCCAGTAGTATTACGGGGGTGGAAGCTAACTATGGCTACACCTTC | once | . | TRBJ1-2 | TRBV19
CAWFSGRAGNEQFF | TGTGCCTGGTTTAGCGGGAGGGCCGGGAATGAGCAGTTCTTC | . | TRBD2 | TRBJ2-1 | TRBV30
CASSQRIGGEAYEQYF | TGTGCCAGCAGCCAACGTATCGGGGGGGAGGCCTACGAGCAGTACTTC | few | TRBD2 | TRBJ2-7 | TRBV14
CASSFLREYEQYF | TGTGCCAGCAGCTTCCTACGGGAGTACGAGCAGTACTTC | . | . | TRBJ2-7 | TRBV5-6
CASSAAGDNSYEQYF | TGTGCCAGCAGCGCCGCCGGGGACAACTCCTACGAGCAGTACTTC | once | . | TRBJ2-7 | TRBV28
CASSKRTTGAHERYF | TGTGCCAGCAGCAAAAGGACCACAGGGGCCCACGAGCGGTACTTC | . | TRBD1 | TRBJ2-7 | TRBV5-4
CAWRRGPDTQYF | TGTGCCTGGAGGCGGGGTCCAGATACGCAGTATTTT | few | . | TRBJ2-3 | TRBV30
CASRATGIYGYTF | TGTGCCAGCAGGGCGACAGGGATTTATGGCTACACCTTC | few | TRBD1 | TRBJ1-2 | TRBV6-1
CASSSWGDGYTF | TGTGCCAGCAGCTCCTGGGGAGATGGCTACACCTTC | . | . | TRBJ1-2 | TRBV11-2